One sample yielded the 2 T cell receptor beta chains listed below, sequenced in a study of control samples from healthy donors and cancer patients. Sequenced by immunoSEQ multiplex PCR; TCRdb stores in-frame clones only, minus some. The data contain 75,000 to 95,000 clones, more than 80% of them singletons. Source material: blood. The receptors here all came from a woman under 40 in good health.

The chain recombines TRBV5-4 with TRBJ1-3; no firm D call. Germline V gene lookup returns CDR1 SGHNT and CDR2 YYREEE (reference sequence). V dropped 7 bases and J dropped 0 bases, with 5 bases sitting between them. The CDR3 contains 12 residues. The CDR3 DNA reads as TGTGCCAGCGGGAGCTCTGGAAACACCATATATTTT. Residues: CASGSSGNTIYF.

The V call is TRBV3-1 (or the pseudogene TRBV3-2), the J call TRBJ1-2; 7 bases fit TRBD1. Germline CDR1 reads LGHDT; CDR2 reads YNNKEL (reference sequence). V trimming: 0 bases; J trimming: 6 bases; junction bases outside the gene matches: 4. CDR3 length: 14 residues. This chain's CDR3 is CASSQDAGGDGYTF. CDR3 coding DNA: TGTGCCAGCAGCCAAGATGCAGGGGGTGATGGCTACACCTTC.